This T cell receptor (beta chain) derives from a study of T-cell memory formation after mild COVID-19. Study-wide findings and caveats: Day 15 to 85 contracting clones showed balanced CD4/CD8; later expanders leaned CD4+. Mainly CM and EM harbored the contracting CD4+ clones; mainly EMRA harbored the CD8+ ones. Memory from before infection featured some responding clones, which suggests cross-reactive memory joined.

As for this clonotype: Its antigen is undetermined.

Each CDR3 protein is one row after TCRdb ran MiXCR on the 5' RACE reads. The data show about 210,000 distinct CDR3 sequences, over 9.5% seen once. V shed 1 base and J shed 1 base, with 10 bases lying between them. The CDR3 loop spans 14 amino acids. The germline gives CDR1 DFQATT, CDR2 SNEGSKA (reference sequence). This chain joins TRBV20-1 and TRBJ1-1; D is perhaps TRBD1 (5 bases). Sequenced material: PBMCs or a T cell subset sorted from them (not recorded which). This receptor was taken from a man between 18 and 29 years old who had mild COVID-19 (a few samples of this study predate the infection). Cell type and time point are not known. CDR3 sequence reads: CSARGGSRNTEAFF. The CDR3 DNA reads as TGCAGTGCTAGAGGGGGGAGTAGGAACACTGAAGCTTTCTTT.